Shown below are 7 T cell receptor beta chains from a single sample sequenced in a study of shared clonotypes between healthy human individuals. The assay was immunoSEQ multiplex PCR, and TCRdb's table has in-frame clones only and misses some. Of roughly 2.1 million clones in the sample, about 92% were seen once. The naive CD8 population came from CD45RO-negative cells selected for CCR7, without terminally differentiated effector memory CD45RA+ cells. The sequenced sample was naive CD8+ T cells from PBMCs. The receptors were sampled from a young man in good health. Some clones in this sample may be carry-over from other donors' samples.

This chain connects TRBV2 to TRBJ1-4; 9 nucleotides line up with TRBD1. The CDR3 length is 14 residues. Germline V gene sequence: CDR1 SNHLY, CDR2 FYNNEI. Trimming at V came to 3 bases and at J to 7 bases, leaving 3 bases not matched to a gene. CDR3 bases: TGTGCCAGCAGTGAGGGACAGGGATCTGAAAAACTGTTTTTT. Translating it yields CASSEGQGSEKLFF. Full variable domain (rest looked up from reference TRBV2 and TRBJ1-4): EPEVTQTPSHQVTQMGQEVILRCVPISNHLYFYWYRQILGQKVEFLVSFYNNEISEKSEIFDDQFSVERPDGSNFTLKIRSTKLEDSAMYFCASSEGQGSEKLFFGSGTQLSVL.

V gene TRBV11-2 combines with J gene TRBJ1-3; TRBD1 might be the D (6 bases). V dropped 3 bases and J dropped 5 bases, with 14 bases sitting between them. CDR1 SGHAT and CDR2 FQNNGV come from the germline V gene. The CDR3 is 15 residues long. The CDR3 region has the DNA TGTGCCAGCAGCTTGGGGGCGGCCCTCAGAAACACCATATATTTT. Its protein product is CASSLGAALRNTIYF.

This chain links TRBV27 with TRBJ2-7; 8 bases line up with TRBD1. The V gene end was trimmed by 3 bases and the J gene end by 2 bases; junction bases not matched to a gene: 3. Germline V lookup: CDR1 MNHEY, CDR2 SMNVEV (reference sequence). This CDR3 region has 14 residues. DNA of the CDR3: TGTGCCAGCAGTTTCAGGGGGCGCCCCTACGAGCAGTACTTC. Residues: CASSFRGRPYEQYF.

V usage is TRBV7-8 and J usage is TRBJ2-1; the D gene is possibly TRBD1 (6 bases). Germline lookup yields CDR1 SGHVS and CDR2 FQNEAQ. V lost 1 base to trimming and J lost 8 bases, with 18 bases between them. The CDR3 consists of 16 residues. DNA for the CDR3: TGTGCCAGCAGCTTAGAGCCCCCCCGACAGGCAGATGAGCAGTTCTTC. Its translation is CASSLEPPRQADEQFF.

Comments on this clone: The same CDR3 is also encoded by other DNA sequences in this sample. The rearrangement links TRBV19 to TRBJ1-2; D is ambiguous. With 1 base removed from V and 4 bases from J, the gap between germline ends came to 7 bases. This CDR3 is built from 13 residues. Germline V gene data show CDR1 as LNHDA and CDR2 as SQIVND (reference sequence). CDR3 amino acids: CASSIVGIYGYTF. The CDR3, as DNA: TGTGCCAGTAGTATAGTCGGGATCTATGGCTACACCTTC.

The chain carries TRBV28 and TRBJ2-3, with no clear D. This CDR3 comprises 15 residues. Between the trimmed V and J ends, which lost 3 bases and 0 bases, there was a span of 10 bases. Germline CDR1 MDHEN, CDR2 SYDVKM. DNA for the CDR3: TGTGCCAGCAGTTTCGAACGGCTCAGCACAGATACGCAGTATTTT. Protein: CASSFERLSTDTQYF.

The chain recombines TRBV7-9 with TRBJ2-3; tentative D call: TRBD1 (6 bases). The CDR3 extends over 15 amino acids. Germline V gene data show CDR1 as SEHNR and CDR2 as FQNEAQ (reference sequence). Trimming removed 2 bases from V and 2 bases from J, with 11 bases in between. The CDR3 DNA reads TGTGCCAGCAGCTTACACAGGGAGTACACAGATACGCAGTATTTT. This encodes CASSLHREYTDTQYF.